This T cell receptor (beta chain) was identified in a study of blood T cell repertoires in COVID-19. As for the study in general: Spain, Italy and the United States supplied samples that represented acute and convalescent COVID-19.

Authors' data handling: From reference gene primer amplification, estimates of nucleated cell counts were derived. Data came from immunoSEQ multiplex PCR; TCRdb stores just in-frame clones and leaves some out. Clone size and V and J calls were adopted from that table, with D and trimming inferred from the DNA. The data contain about 120,000 clones, less than 75% of them seen just once; the ten biggest clones take up 0.75% to 0.9%. The CDR3 contains 15 residues. Germline lookup yields CDR1 SGHVS and CDR2 FQNEAQ. With 5 bases clipped from V and 4 bases from J, the junction kept 7 bases outside the gene matches.

The sample was peripheral blood. The receptor was derived from a human donor with acute or convalescent COVID-19. The donor label of this sample is uncertain. This chain uses TRBV7-8 with TRBJ2-5; 10 nucleotides align to TRBD1. In nucleotides, the CDR3 is TGTGCCAGCAGCCCAGACAGGGGGCTTCGAGAGACCCAGTACTTC. This encodes CASSPDRGLRETQYF.